The rows below give T cell receptor beta chains drawn from one sample of a study of blood T cell repertoires in COVID-19. Clones were sequenced by immunoSEQ multiplex PCR, and TCRdb holds only the in-frame ones, with some missing. The repertoire includes about 59,000 clones, 70% to 80% of them detected once, and less than 10% sits in the top ten. The material sequenced was peripheral blood. The receptors derive from a human donor in a cohort sampled during active COVID-19. CDR3s include the opening cysteine and the closing phenylalanine or tryptophan. Each record gives: V gene, J gene, clone size, CDR3 protein. Part of the rows lack a size; the others show once, few, many or a class for expanded clones.

TRBV7-9,TRBJ2-7,NA,CASSFNDRSSYEQYF
TRBV28,TRBJ2-7,NA,CASSPTGADHSGQYF
TRBV7-8,TRBJ2-1,NA,CASSRREAGDNEQFF
TRBV2,TRBJ2-7,NA,CASTPPRGEVYEQYF
TRBV28,TRBJ1-2,NA,CASFPGQRLGDNYGYTF
TRBV7-2,TRBJ2-5,NA,CASTFFAEQETQYF
TRBV28,TRBJ2-7,NA,CASRLGQAREQYF
TRBV28,TRBJ1-1,NA,CASSGGGNTEAFF
TRBV19,TRBJ2-3,NA,CASSPDRVADTQYF
TRBV14,TRBJ2-7,NA,CASSQEGTGVTGMYF
TRBV19,TRBJ2-7,NA,CASSLDPSPGEQYF
TRBV28,TRBJ1-2,NA,CASSFPGAAYGYTF
TRBV6-4,TRBJ1-5,NA,CASNPLSRGQTRGNQPQHF
TRBV24-1,TRBJ2-1,NA,CATSDRGTSGTVRNEQFF
TRBV3-1/TRBV3-2,TRBJ2-4,NA,CASSLWEADPAKNIQYF
TRBV3-1/TRBV3-2,TRBJ2-5,once,CASSPWTSGGETQYF
TRBV5-1,TRBJ2-3,NA,CASSSLSNRRRTDTQYF
TRBV3-1/TRBV3-2,TRBJ2-7,NA,CASSQGPGQGTYYEQYF